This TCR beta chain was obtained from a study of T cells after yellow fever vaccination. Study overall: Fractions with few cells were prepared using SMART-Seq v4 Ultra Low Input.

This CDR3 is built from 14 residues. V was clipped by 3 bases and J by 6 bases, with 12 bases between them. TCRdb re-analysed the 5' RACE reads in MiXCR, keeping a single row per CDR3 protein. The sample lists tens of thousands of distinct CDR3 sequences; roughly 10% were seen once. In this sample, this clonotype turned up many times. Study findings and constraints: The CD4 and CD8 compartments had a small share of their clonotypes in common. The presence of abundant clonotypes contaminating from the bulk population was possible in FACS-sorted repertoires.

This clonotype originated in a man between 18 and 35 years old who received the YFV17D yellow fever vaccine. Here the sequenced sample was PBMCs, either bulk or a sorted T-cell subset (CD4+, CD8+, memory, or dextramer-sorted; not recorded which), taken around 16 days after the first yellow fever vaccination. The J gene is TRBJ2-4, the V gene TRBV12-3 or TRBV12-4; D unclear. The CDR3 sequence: CASSLDVTGNIQYF. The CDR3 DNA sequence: TGTGCCAGCAGTTTGGACGTCACGGGAAACATTCAGTACTTC.